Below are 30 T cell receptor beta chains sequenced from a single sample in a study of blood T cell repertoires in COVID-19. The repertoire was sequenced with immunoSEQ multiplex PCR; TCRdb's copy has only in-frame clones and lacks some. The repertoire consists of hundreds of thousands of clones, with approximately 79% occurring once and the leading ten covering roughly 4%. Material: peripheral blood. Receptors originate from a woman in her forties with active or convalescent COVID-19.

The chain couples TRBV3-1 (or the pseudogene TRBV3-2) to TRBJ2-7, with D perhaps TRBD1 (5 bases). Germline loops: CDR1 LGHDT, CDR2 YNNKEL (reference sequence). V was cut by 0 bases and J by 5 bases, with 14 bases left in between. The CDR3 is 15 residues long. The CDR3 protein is CASSQDGGALNEQYF. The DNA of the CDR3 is TGTGCCAGCAGCCAAGACGGTGGGGCTTTGAACGAGCAGTACTTC.

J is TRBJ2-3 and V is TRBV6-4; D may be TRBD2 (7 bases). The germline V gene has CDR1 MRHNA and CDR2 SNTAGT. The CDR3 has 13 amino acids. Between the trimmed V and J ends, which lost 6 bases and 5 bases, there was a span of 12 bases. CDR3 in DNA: TGTGCCAGCAGCGCGGGGGCAGGAGATACGCAGTATTTT. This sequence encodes CASSAGAGDTQYF.

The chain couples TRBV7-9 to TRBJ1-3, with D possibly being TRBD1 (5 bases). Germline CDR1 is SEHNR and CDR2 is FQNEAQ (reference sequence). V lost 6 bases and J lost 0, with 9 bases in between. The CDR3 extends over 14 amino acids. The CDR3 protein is CASSSQGSGNTIYF. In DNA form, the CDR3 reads TGTGCCAGCAGTTCGCAGGGCTCTGGAAACACCATATATTTT.

The CDR3 here is CASREQGQPNYGYTF. CDR3 bases: TGTGCCAGCAGAGAACAGGGGCAGCCTAACTATGGCTACACCTTC. The chain links TRBV2 to TRBJ1-2, with 7 bases lining up with TRBD1. The CDR3 runs to 15 residues. V gave up 6 bases and J gave up 0 bases; unmatched junction bases: 7. Germline lookup yields CDR1 SNHLY and CDR2 FYNNEI.

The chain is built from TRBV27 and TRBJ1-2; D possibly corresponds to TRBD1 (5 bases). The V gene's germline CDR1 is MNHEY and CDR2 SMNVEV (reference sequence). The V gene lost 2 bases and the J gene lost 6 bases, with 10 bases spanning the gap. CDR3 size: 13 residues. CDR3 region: CASSLSPGNGYTF. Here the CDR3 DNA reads TGTGCCAGCAGTTTAAGCCCAGGGAATGGCTACACCTTC.

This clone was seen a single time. Written as DNA, the CDR3 is TGCGCCAGCAGCCAAGGGCTAGCGAACGACGAGCAGTACTTC. Encoded protein: CASSQGLANDEQYF. The chain uses TRBV4-1 and TRBJ2-7, with TRBD2 as a possible D gene (6 bases). The CDR3 is made up of 14 amino acids. Germline V gene lookup returns CDR1 MGHRA and CDR2 YSYEKL. V shed 1 base and J shed 5 bases, with 12 bases lying between them.

The CDR3 DNA reads as TGTGCCAGCAGCCCGGGACAGGTTAACACCGGGGAGCTGTTTTTT. It encodes CASSPGQVNTGELFF. The chain recombines TRBV3-1 (or the pseudogene TRBV3-2) with TRBJ2-2, with 8 bases matching TRBD1. There are 15 residues in the CDR3. V dropped 4 bases and J dropped 2; count of bases not matched to a gene: 3. Per germline, CDR1 LGHDT and CDR2 YNNKEL (reference sequence).

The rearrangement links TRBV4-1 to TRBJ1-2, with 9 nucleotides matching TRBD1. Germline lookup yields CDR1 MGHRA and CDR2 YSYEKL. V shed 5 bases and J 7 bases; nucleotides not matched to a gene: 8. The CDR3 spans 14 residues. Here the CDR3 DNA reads TGCGCCAGCAGCGCCCCGGGACAGGGACCTGGCTACACCTTC. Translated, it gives CASSAPGQGPGYTF.

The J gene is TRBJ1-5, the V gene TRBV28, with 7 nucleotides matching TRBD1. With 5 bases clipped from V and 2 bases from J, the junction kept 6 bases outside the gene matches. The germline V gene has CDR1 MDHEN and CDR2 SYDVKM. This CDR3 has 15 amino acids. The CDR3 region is CASSRRTGGNQPQHF. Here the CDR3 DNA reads TGTGCCAGCAGTCGTCGAACAGGGGGCAATCAGCCCCAGCATTTT.

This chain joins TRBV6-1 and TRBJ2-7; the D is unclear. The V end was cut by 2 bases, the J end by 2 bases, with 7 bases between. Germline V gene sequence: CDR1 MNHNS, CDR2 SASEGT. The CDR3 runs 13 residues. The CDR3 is CASSEQDAYEQYV. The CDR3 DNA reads TGTGCCAGCAGTGAACAGGATGCCTACGAGCAGTACGTC.

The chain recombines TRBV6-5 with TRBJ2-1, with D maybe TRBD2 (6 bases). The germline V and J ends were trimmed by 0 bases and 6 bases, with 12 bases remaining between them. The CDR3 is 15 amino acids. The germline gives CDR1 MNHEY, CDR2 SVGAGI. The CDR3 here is CASSYSMRGPNEQFF. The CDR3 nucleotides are TGTGCCAGCAGTTACTCGATGCGGGGACCCAATGAGCAGTTCTTC.

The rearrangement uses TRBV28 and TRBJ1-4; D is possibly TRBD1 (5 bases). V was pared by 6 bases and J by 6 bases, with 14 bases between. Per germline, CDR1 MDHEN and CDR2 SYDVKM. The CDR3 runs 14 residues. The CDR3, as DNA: TGTGCCAGCAGCCCCCGGGGGGATGATGAAAAACTGTTTTTT. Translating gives CASSPRGDDEKLFF.

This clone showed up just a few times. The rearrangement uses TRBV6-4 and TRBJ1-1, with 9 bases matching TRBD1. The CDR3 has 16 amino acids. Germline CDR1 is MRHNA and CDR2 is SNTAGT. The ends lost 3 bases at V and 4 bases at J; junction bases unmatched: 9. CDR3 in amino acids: CASSDLPGQGATEAFF. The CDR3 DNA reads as TGTGCCAGCAGTGATCTACCGGGACAGGGAGCCACTGAAGCTTTCTTT.

The CDR3 nucleotides are TGTGCCAGCAGTCGACTTGACAGGGTCATCGGGGACACTGAAGCTTTCTTT. Amino acids: CASSRLDRVIGDTEAFF. The V call is TRBV28, the J call TRBJ1-1; TRBD1 matches at 7 bases. V lost 5 bases to trimming and J lost 3 bases; unmatched junction nucleotides: 15. CDR1 and CDR2 from the germline V gene are MDHEN and SYDVKM. The CDR3 extends over 17 amino acids. The variable domain in full, completed from reference TRBV28 and TRBJ1-1, reads DVKVTQSSRYLVKRTGEKVFLECVQDMDHENMFWYRQDPGLGLRLIYFSYDVKMKEKGDIPEGYSVSREKKERFSLILESASTNQTSMYLCASSRLDRVIGDTEAFFGQGTRLTVV.

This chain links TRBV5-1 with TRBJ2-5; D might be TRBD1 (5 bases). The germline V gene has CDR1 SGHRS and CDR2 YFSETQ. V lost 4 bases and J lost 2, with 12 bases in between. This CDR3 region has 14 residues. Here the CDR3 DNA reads TGCGCCAGCAGCGGACATAATGGACAAGAGACCCAGTACTTC. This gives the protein CASSGHNGQETQYF.

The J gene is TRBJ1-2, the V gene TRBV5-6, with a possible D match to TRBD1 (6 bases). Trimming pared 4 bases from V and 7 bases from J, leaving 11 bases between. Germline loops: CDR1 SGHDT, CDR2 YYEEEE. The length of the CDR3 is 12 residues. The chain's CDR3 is CASSPRGTGYTF. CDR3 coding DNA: TGTGCCAGCAGCCCCAGGGGCACTGGCTACACCTTC.

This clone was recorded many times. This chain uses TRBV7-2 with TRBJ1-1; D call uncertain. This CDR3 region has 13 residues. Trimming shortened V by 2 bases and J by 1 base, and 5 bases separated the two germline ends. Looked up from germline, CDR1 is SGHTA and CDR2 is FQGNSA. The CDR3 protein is CASSLNWNTEAFF. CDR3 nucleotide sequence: TGTGCCAGCAGCTTAAACTGGAACACTGAAGCTTTCTTT.

Written as DNA, the CDR3 is TGTGCCATCATGGCCAGGGATGGTCAGCCCCAGCATTTT. Translating gives CAIMARDGQPQHF. This rearrangement joins TRBV10-3 to TRBJ1-5, with D possibly matching TRBD1 (5 bases). The CDR3 extends over 13 amino acids. The V end lost 7 bases, the J end lost 6 bases, and 13 bases lay between the germline ends. Germline assignment: CDR1 ENHRY and CDR2 SYGVKD.

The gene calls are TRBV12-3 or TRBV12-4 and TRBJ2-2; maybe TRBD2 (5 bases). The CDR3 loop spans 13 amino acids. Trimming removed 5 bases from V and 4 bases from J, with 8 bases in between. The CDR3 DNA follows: TGTGCCAGCAGTGGGAGTCGCACCGGGGAGCTGTTTTTT. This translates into CASSGSRTGELFF.

CDR3 DNA sequence: TGTGCCAGCAGTGGCGGGGAGTACACCGGGGAGCTGTTTTTT. Its translation: CASSGGEYTGELFF. This chain connects TRBV6-4 to TRBJ2-2, with D possibly matching TRBD2 (6 bases). This CDR3 spans 14 amino acids. The germline V gene encodes CDR1 MRHNA and CDR2 SNTAGT. V lost 4 bases and J lost 3, with 9 bases in between.

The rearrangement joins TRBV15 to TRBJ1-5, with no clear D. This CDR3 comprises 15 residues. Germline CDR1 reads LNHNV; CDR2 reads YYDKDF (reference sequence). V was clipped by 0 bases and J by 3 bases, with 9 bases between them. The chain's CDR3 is CATSRDVSPNQPQHF. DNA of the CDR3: TGTGCCACCAGCAGAGACGTCTCCCCCAATCAGCCCCAGCATTTT.

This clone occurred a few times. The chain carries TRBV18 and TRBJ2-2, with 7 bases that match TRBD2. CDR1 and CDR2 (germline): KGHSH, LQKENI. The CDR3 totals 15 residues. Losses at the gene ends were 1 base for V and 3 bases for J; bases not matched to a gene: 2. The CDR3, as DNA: TGTGCCAGCTCACCACGGGCGGGGGACACCGGGGAGCTGTTTTTT. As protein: CASSPRAGDTGELFF.

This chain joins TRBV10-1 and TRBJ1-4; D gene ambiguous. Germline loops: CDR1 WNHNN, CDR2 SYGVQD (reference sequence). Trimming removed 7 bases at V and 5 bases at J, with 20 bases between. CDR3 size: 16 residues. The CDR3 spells CASIGRAPAANEKLFF. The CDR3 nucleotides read TGCGCCAGCATTGGGCGGGCTCCAGCGGCAAATGAAAAACTGTTTTTT.

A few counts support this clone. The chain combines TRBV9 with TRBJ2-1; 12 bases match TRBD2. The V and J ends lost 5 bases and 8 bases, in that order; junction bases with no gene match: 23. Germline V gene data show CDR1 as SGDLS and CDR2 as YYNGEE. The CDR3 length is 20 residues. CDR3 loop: CASSADPFPLAGGLVDEQFF. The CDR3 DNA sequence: TGTGCCAGCAGTGCCGACCCCTTCCCCCTAGCGGGGGGGTTAGTGGATGAGCAGTTCTTC.

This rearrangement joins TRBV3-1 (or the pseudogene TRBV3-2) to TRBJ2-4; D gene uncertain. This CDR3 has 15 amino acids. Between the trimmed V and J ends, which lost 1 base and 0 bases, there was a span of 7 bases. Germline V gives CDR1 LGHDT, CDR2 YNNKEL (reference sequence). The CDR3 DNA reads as TGTGCCAGCAGCCAAGTTTTACTAGCCAAAAACATTCAGTACTTC. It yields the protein CASSQVLLAKNIQYF.

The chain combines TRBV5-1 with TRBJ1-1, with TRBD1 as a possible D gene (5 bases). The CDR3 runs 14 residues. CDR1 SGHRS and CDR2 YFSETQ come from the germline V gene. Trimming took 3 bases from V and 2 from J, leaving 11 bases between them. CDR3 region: CASSWGSGNTEAFF. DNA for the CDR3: TGCGCCAGCAGCTGGGGCTCGGGCAACACTGAAGCTTTCTTT.

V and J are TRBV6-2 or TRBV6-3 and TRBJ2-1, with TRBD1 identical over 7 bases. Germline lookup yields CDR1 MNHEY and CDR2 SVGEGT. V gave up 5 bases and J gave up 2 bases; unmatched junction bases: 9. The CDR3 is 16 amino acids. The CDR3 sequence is CASSLTGAIAYNEQFF. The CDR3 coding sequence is TGTGCCAGCAGTCTCACAGGGGCCATTGCCTACAATGAGCAGTTCTTC.

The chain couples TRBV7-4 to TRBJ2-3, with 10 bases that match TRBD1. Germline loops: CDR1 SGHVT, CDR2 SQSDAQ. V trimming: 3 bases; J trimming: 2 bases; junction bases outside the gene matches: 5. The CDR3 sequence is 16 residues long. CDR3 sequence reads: CASSFPGTGVTDTQYF. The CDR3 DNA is TGTGCCAGCAGCTTCCCAGGGACAGGGGTCACAGATACGCAGTATTTT.

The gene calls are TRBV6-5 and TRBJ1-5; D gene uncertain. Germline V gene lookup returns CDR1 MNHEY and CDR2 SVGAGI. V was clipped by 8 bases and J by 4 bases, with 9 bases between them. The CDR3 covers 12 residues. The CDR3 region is CASVAGNQPQHF. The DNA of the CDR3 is TGTGCCAGCGTCGCGGGAAATCAGCCCCAGCATTTT.

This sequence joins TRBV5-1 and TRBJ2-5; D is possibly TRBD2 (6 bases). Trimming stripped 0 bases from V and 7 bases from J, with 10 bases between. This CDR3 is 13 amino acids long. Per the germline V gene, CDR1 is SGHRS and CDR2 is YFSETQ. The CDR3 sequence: CASSLAQGGTQYF. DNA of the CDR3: TGCGCCAGCAGCTTGGCCCAGGGAGGGACCCAGTACTTC.